Below are 24 T cell receptor beta chains sequenced from a single sample in a study of blood T cell repertoires in COVID-19. TCRdb's table, derived via immunoSEQ multiplex PCR, lists solely in-frame clones and lacks some. The data contain 280,000 or so clones, about 88% of them singletons. Sequencing used peripheral blood. These receptors were obtained from a woman aged 55-70 years with acute or convalescent COVID-19.

The gene calls are TRBV15 and TRBJ2-1; the match to TRBD1 covers 8 bases. After removal of 4 bases from V and 8 bases from J, the junction contained 10 bases not matched to a gene. The germline CDR1 and CDR2 sequences are LNHNV and YYDKDF (reference sequence). This CDR3 has 15 amino acids. The CDR3 coding sequence is TGTGCCACCAGCACCCGGACAGGGACAAGAGATGAGCAGTTCTTC. It encodes CATSTRTGTRDEQFF.

This chain uses TRBV6-4 with TRBJ2-2, with TRBD2 matching 14 bases. Trimming cost V 4 bases and J 1 base; bases outside gene matches: 5. The CDR3 runs 18 residues. The germline V gene encodes CDR1 MRHNA and CDR2 SNTAGT. The CDR3 loop is CASSVYGLAGGNTGELFF. As DNA, the CDR3 is TGTGCCAGCAGTGTCTACGGACTAGCGGGAGGGAACACCGGGGAGCTGTTTTTT.

This sequence joins TRBV11-2 and TRBJ1-4, with a possible D match to TRBD1 (5 bases). V was trimmed by 3 bases and J by 8 bases, leaving 7 bases between them. Per germline, CDR1 SGHAT and CDR2 FQNNGV. This CDR3 spans 12 amino acids. The CDR3 region is CASSFQGEKLFF. For the CDR3, the DNA is TGTGCCAGCAGCTTCCAGGGCGAAAAACTGTTTTTT.

This chain joins TRBV10-2 and TRBJ2-3; the match to TRBD2 covers 14 bases. The CDR3 has 15 amino acids. After removal of 5 bases from V and 5 bases from J, the junction contained 3 bases not matched to a gene. Germline V gene data show CDR1 as WSHSY and CDR2 as SAAADI. As DNA, the CDR3 is TGCGCCAGCAGTCCGGGACTAGCGGGAGTAGATACGCAGTATTTT. As protein: CASSPGLAGVDTQYF.

This rearrangement joins TRBV3-1 (or the pseudogene TRBV3-2) to TRBJ1-6; 7 bases fit TRBD1. CDR1 is LGHDT, CDR2 YNNKEL, per germline (reference sequence). The CDR3 has 14 amino acids. The V segment lost 1 base and the J segment 8 bases; nucleotides outside the gene matches: 2. The DNA of the CDR3 is TGTGCCAGCAGCCAAGGCCAGGGGGATTCACCCCTCCACTTT. It yields the protein CASSQGQGDSPLHF.

CDR3 coding DNA: TGTGCCAGCAGCAGGGTAGGGGGATGGAACACCGGGGAGCTGTTTTTT. Amino acids: CASSRVGGWNTGELFF. This chain connects TRBV7-2 to TRBJ2-2, with D tentatively TRBD1 (6 bases). Trimming cost V 5 bases and J 1 base, with 14 bases left between them. In germline, CDR1 is SGHTA, CDR2 FQGNSA. The CDR3 has 16 residues.

This rearrangement joins TRBV6-5 to TRBJ1-2, with D unresolved. V was shortened by 5 bases and J by 5 bases, with 6 bases between the two germline ends. The CDR3 runs 11 residues. CDR1 and CDR2 from the germline V gene are MNHEY and SVGAGI. CDR3 nucleotides: TGTGCCAGCAGTCAGTATTATGGCTACACCTTC. As protein: CASSQYYGYTF.

The genes are TRBV4-2 and TRBJ2-2; the match to TRBD1 covers 7 bases. CDR3 length equals 18 residues. J was trimmed by 0 bases and V by 0 bases; bases with no gene match: 7. The germline CDR1 and CDR2 sequences are LGHNA and YNFKEQ. The CDR3 sequence: CASSQDGTGAANTGELFF. For the CDR3, the DNA is TGTGCCAGCAGCCAAGATGGAACAGGGGCCGCGAACACCGGGGAGCTGTTTTTT.

This rearrangement joins TRBV2 to TRBJ1-3; 7 nucleotides line up with TRBD1. CDR3 length equals 14 residues. The germline gives CDR1 SNHLY, CDR2 FYNNEI. V gave up 8 bases and J gave up 0 bases; unmatched junction bases: 4. The CDR3 loop reads CASGDSSSGNTIYF. The CDR3 region has the DNA TGTGCCAGCGGGGACAGTTCCTCTGGAAACACCATATATTTT.

The chain has TRBV10-3 and TRBJ2-1; TRBD2 matches 7 bases. CDR1 is ENHRY and CDR2 is SYGVKD in the germline V gene. The CDR3 spans 15 residues. The trim removed 10 bases at V and 0 bases at J, leaving 9 bases unmatched. The DNA for the CDR3 is TGTGCCACACTGCGGGAGTCAAGCTCCTACAATGAGCAGTTCTTC. Translated: CATLRESSSYNEQFF.

The chain is built from TRBV18 and TRBJ1-3, with D uncertain. Germline V CDR1 and CDR2: KGHSH, LQKENI. The CDR3 spans 15 residues. The V end lost 0 bases, the J end lost 0 bases, and 6 bases lay between the germline ends. The CDR3 loop is CASSPPSRSGNTIYF. The CDR3 nucleotides are TGTGCCAGCTCACCACCTTCTCGCTCTGGAAACACCATATATTTT. The full variable domain, with the rest looked up from reference TRBV18 and TRBJ1-3, is NAGVMQNPRHLVRRRGQEARLRCSPMKGHSHVYWYRQLPEEGLKFMVYLQKENIIDESGMPKERFSAEFPKEGPSILRIQQVVRGDSAAYFCASSPPSRSGNTIYFGEGSWLTVV.

The chain is built from TRBV14 and TRBJ2-3, with 8 bases identical to TRBD2. Germline V gives CDR1 SGHDN, CDR2 FVKESK. V dropped 3 bases and J dropped 5; count of bases not matched to a gene: 10. This CDR3 has 16 amino acids. The CDR3 here is CASSQGTSRFIDTQYF. The CDR3 DNA is TGTGCCAGCAGCCAGGGGACTAGTAGGTTCATAGATACGCAGTATTTT.

This sequence joins TRBV13 and TRBJ2-7; 15 bases are shared with TRBD2. Germline CDR1 and CDR2: PRHDT and FYEKMQ (reference sequence). The junction had 13 bases not matched to a gene; V was cut back by 4 bases and J by 6 bases. The CDR3 runs 18 residues. CDR3 nucleotide sequence: TGTGCCAGCAGCTCGATGACCCAAGGACTAGCGGGAGGGCCCGAGCAGTACTTC. This encodes CASSSMTQGLAGGPEQYF. Full variable domain (missing parts from reference TRBV13 and TRBJ2-7): AAGVIQSPRHLIKEKRETATLKCYPIPRHDTVYWYQQGPGQDPQFLISFYEKMQSDKGSIPDRFSAQQFSDYHSELNMSSLELGDSALYFCASSSMTQGLAGGPEQYFGPGTRLTVT.

V gene TRBV5-1 combines with J gene TRBJ2-7; TRBD1 aligns across 7 bases. The CDR3 runs to 14 residues. Germline values: CDR1 SGHRS, CDR2 YFSETQ. V lost 4 bases, J lost 3 bases, and 7 bases stayed unmatched. Here the CDR3 reads CASSRVQGYYEQYF. CDR3 DNA: TGCGCCAGCAGCCGGGTACAGGGGTACTACGAGCAGTACTTC.

V gene TRBV5-4 combines with J gene TRBJ2-7; a weak D match, TRBD2 (7 bases). Per germline, CDR1 SGHNT and CDR2 YYREEE (reference sequence). V was clipped by 5 bases and J by 2 bases, with 17 bases between them. CDR3 length: 15 amino acids. The CDR3 nucleotides read TGTGCCAGCAGACTGTGGGGGGGCGATACCTACGAGCAGTACTTC. This sequence encodes CASRLWGGDTYEQYF.

The chain uses TRBV7-2 and TRBJ2-5, with D possibly TRBD2 on 6 matching bases. Trimming took off 6 bases at V and 3 bases at J, with 14 bases between the two ends. The CDR3 has 14 amino acids. Germline V gene lookup returns CDR1 SGHTA and CDR2 FQGNSA. The CDR3 here is CASSPGWGEETQYF. The CDR3 DNA reads as TGTGCCAGCAGTCCCGGGTGGGGGGAAGAGACCCAGTACTTC.

The chain links TRBV4-3 to TRBJ2-5, with D possibly TRBD1 on 5 matching bases. The CDR3 runs to 15 residues. Germline lookup yields CDR1 LGHNA and CDR2 YSLEER. Trimming pared 2 bases from V and 5 bases from J, leaving 15 bases between. This CDR3 reads CASSQIVGVGETQYF. The CDR3 nucleotides are TGCGCCAGCAGCCAAATCGTAGGGGTCGGGGAGACCCAGTACTTC.

Only one count was recorded for this clone. The J gene is TRBJ1-5, the V gene TRBV10-1; 7 bases align to TRBD1. V lost 6 bases, J lost 3 bases, and 11 bases stayed unmatched. Looked up from germline, CDR1 is WNHNN and CDR2 is SYGVQD (reference sequence). The CDR3 is made up of 16 amino acids. The CDR3 DNA sequence: TGCGCCAGCAGAGCCTGGACAGGTTTGGACAATCAGCCCCAGCATTTT. Translated, it gives CASRAWTGLDNQPQHF.

The chain recombines TRBV2 with TRBJ2-1, with a possible D match to TRBD2 (6 bases). V was trimmed by 8 bases and J by 0 bases, leaving 8 bases between them. Looked up from germline, CDR1 is SNHLY and CDR2 is FYNNEI. This CDR3 is 13 amino acids long. The CDR3 is CASGAGSYNEQFF. CDR3 nucleotide sequence: TGTGCCAGCGGAGCGGGCTCCTACAATGAGCAGTTCTTC.

This chain joins TRBV7-9 and TRBJ1-2, with a tentative D call TRBD1 (6 bases). Per germline, CDR1 SEHNR and CDR2 FQNEAQ (reference sequence). CDR3 length: 14 amino acids. V was pared by 5 bases and J by 5 bases, with 15 bases between. CDR3 protein: CASSHTRTDYGYTF. DNA of the CDR3: TGTGCCAGCAGCCATACCCGGACAGATTATGGCTACACCTTC.

V gene TRBV5-1 combines with J gene TRBJ2-7; 7 positions match TRBD2. Germline loops: CDR1 SGHRS, CDR2 YFSETQ. The CDR3 has 13 amino acids. Unmatched junction bases numbered 4, after V lost 5 bases and J lost 2 bases. CDR3 nucleotide sequence: TGCGCCAGCAGTCAGGGAGGGACCTACGAGCAGTACTTC. Its protein is CASSQGGTYEQYF.

The chain recombines TRBV4-2 with TRBJ1-2; D perhaps matches TRBD1 (6 bases). CDR1 LGHNA and CDR2 YNFKEQ come from the germline V gene. Deletions cut 4 bases from V and 3 bases from J, with 15 bases between. The CDR3 covers 15 residues. The CDR3 sequence is CASSPDLQGYYGYTF. CDR3 DNA: TGTGCCAGCAGCCCCGATTTACAGGGATACTATGGCTACACCTTC.

This chain connects TRBV7-2 to TRBJ2-3; 11 nucleotides line up with TRBD2. CDR3 length: 16 residues. V shed 5 bases, J shed 4 bases, and the junction held 8 bases outside the gene matches. Per the germline V gene, CDR1 is SGHTA and CDR2 is FQGNSA. This CDR3 reads CASSPVSGRAADTQYF. CDR3 DNA sequence: TGTGCCAGCAGCCCAGTTAGCGGGAGGGCCGCAGATACGCAGTATTTT.

This sequence joins TRBV5-1 and TRBJ2-5; 8 nucleotides align to TRBD1. CDR1 and CDR2 from the germline V gene are SGHRS and YFSETQ. Unmatched junction bases numbered 9, after V lost 0 bases and J lost 5 bases. This CDR3 comprises 16 residues. The CDR3 DNA is TGCGCCAGCAGCTTGGGGCCGGGGACAGGCGGCGAGACCCAGTACTTC. Its protein product is CASSLGPGTGGETQYF.